This T cell receptor (beta chain) is drawn from a study of Graves' ophthalmopathy and Graves' hyperthyroidism. Trimming removed 4 bases at V and 1 base at J, with 7 bases between. Germline CDR1 is SGHNT and CDR2 is YENEEA. The length of the CDR3 is 13 residues. Study outcomes and limitations: The study's model predicted ophthalmopathy progression at about 68% sensitivity and about 72% specificity. The blood repertoire also included most expanded thyroid clonotypes above 0.001 frequency.

This clonotype was seen ten or more times. Its antigen remains unknown. Transcripts of RNA were the source for amplifying TCR beta CDR3 regions. The first round was an RT-PCR with HTBI primers, and the second round was a multiplex PCR. TCRdb passed the multiplex PCR reads through MiXCR, listing each CDR3 protein once. The sample holds 450,000 or so distinct CDR3 sequences, roughly an eighth seen once. The receptor's source is a woman in her twenties or thirties with Graves' ophthalmopathy. Sequencing was carried out using blood. This sequence joins TRBV11-3 and TRBJ2-5; unclear D gene. CDR3 loop: CASSSGSQETQYF. The CDR3 nucleotides read TGTGCCAGCAGCTCTGGATCCCAAGAGACCCAGTACTTC.